The entry that follows covers one T cell receptor (beta chain) sequence. These data come from a study of T cells in Graves' hyperthyroidism and ophthalmopathy. On the study more broadly: Peripheral blood samples were taken at initial diagnosis, prior to any treatment.

Germline loops: CDR1 DFQATT, CDR2 SNEGSKA (reference sequence). V lost 6 bases to trimming and J lost 3 bases, with 18 bases between them. The CDR3 totals 14 residues. RNA transcripts provided the source from which TCR beta CDR3 regions were amplified. The HTBI primer set was used in a first-round RT-PCR of the TCR CDR3. MiXCR was run by TCRdb on the multiplex PCR reads, yielding one entry per CDR3 protein. The sample yields some 650,000 distinct CDR3 sequences, more than 15% seen once. PBMCs were collected from an approximately 9.3 ml volume of fresh peripheral blood. The material sequenced was blood. This TCR derives from a woman aged 40 to 50 with Graves' ophthalmopathy. The chain couples TRBV20-1 to TRBJ2-7; D is possibly TRBD1 or TRBD2 (6 bases each). For the CDR3, the DNA is TGCAGTGCCACTTTCTCGGGGGCTAACTACGAGCAGTACTTC. Its protein product is CSATFSGANYEQYF.